The rows below give T cell receptor beta chains drawn from one sample of a study of cytomegalovirus exposure and HLA in healthy donors. Profiled with immunoSEQ multiplex PCR; TCRdb holds only in-frame clones, not every one. The profile shows 65,000 to 85,000 clones, approximately 88% of them singletons. Sequenced material: PBMCs. These receptors originate from a woman between 50 and 59 years old in good health and CMV-seronegative. Both conserved end residues are part of each CDR3. The order of the fields is CDR3 DNA, CDR3 protein, V gene, clone size, J gene, D gene. The D gene is left open where the match is weak. Clone size is not always given. Where it is, it says once, few, many or a class for expanded clones.

DNA: TGTGCCAGCAGTTACTCGGTTGCGGGGGGCCTCACTGAAGCTTTCTTT
CDR3: CASSYSVAGGLTEAFF
V: TRBV6-5
size: NA
J: TRBJ1-1
D: NA

DNA: TGTGCCTGGAGTGTACTGGTGAACACTGAAGCTTTCTTT
CDR3: CAWSVLVNTEAFF
V: TRBV30
size: NA
J: TRBJ1-1
D: NA

DNA: TGCGCCAGCAGCCAAGAAGGGACTAGGGGTTACGAGCAGTACTTC
CDR3: CASSQEGTRGYEQYF
V: TRBV4-1
size: NA
J: TRBJ2-7
D: TRBD2

DNA: TGTGCCAGCAGTTTGGGAGGAGACTACAATGAGCAGTTCTTC
CDR3: CASSLGGDYNEQFF
V: TRBV28
size: NA
J: TRBJ2-1
D: NA

DNA: TGCGCCAGCAGCCAATCGGGACAGGGGAACACTGAAGCTTTCTTT
CDR3: CASSQSGQGNTEAFF
V: TRBV4-1
size: NA
J: TRBJ1-1
D: TRBD1

DNA: TGCGCCAGCAGCCGAAGGCTAGCGGTCTACGAGCAGTACTTC
CDR3: CASSRRLAVYEQYF
V: TRBV4-1
size: NA
J: TRBJ2-7
D: TRBD2

DNA: TGTGCCAGCAGTTACACTCAGGGCACTGAAGCTTTCTTT
CDR3: CASSYTQGTEAFF
V: TRBV6-6
size: NA
J: TRBJ1-1
D: NA

DNA: TGTGCCAGTAGTATCGGGACTAGCGCTGAGCAGTTCTTC
CDR3: CASSIGTSAEQFF
V: TRBV19
size: NA
J: TRBJ2-1
D: TRBD2

DNA: TGTGCCAGCAGTTCCCCATCGGGGGGGCCTCGAGAGACCCAGTACTTC
CDR3: CASSSPSGGPRETQYF
V: TRBV6-5
size: NA
J: TRBJ2-5
D: TRBD2

DNA: TGCGCCAGCAGCCAAGGGCTAGCGGGGCTCTACAATGAGCAGTTCTTC
CDR3: CASSQGLAGLYNEQFF
V: TRBV4-1
size: once
J: TRBJ2-1
D: TRBD2

DNA: TGCGCCAGCAGCCCCGGAGCCCCCGGGGCTAATGAAAAACTGTTTTTT
CDR3: CASSPGAPGANEKLFF
V: TRBV5-1
size: NA
J: TRBJ1-4
D: NA

DNA: TGTGCCAGCAGCCCGAAAGCGGGGGGGCCCAATGAGCAGTTCTTC
CDR3: CASSPKAGGPNEQFF
V: TRBV2
size: NA
J: TRBJ2-1
D: TRBD2

DNA: TGTGCCGCCAGGGGGTCCTCAGGAAACACCATATATTTT
CDR3: CAARGSSGNTIYF
V: TRBV10-3
size: NA
J: TRBJ1-3
D: TRBD1

DNA: TGTGCCAGCAGCGTAGAGGTGGACAGGGAGGACCAGAACACTGAAGCTTTCTTT
CDR3: CASSVEVDREDQNTEAFF
V: TRBV9
size: NA
J: TRBJ1-1
D: TRBD1

DNA: TGTGCCAGCTCACCAGATATCAGGGTTGGGGAGCTGTTTTTT
CDR3: CASSPDIRVGELFF
V: TRBV18
size: NA
J: TRBJ2-2
D: NA

DNA: TGCGCCAGCAGCAAAGACAGGGGCCACTCTGGAAACACCATATATTTT
CDR3: CASSKDRGHSGNTIYF
V: TRBV10-1
size: NA
J: TRBJ1-3
D: TRBD1

DNA: TGTGCCAGCAGCCGACAGGGTTTCGACACCGGGGAGCTGTTTTTT
CDR3: CASSRQGFDTGELFF
V: TRBV7-2
size: NA
J: TRBJ2-2
D: TRBD1

DNA: TGTGCCAGCAGCTTAGGTCTAGCAGAGACCCAGTACTTC
CDR3: CASSLGLAETQYF
V: TRBV7-2
size: NA
J: TRBJ2-5
D: NA

DNA: TGTGCCAGCTCACCCCGGGGGGATAGCAATCAGCCCCAGCATTTT
CDR3: CASSPRGDSNQPQHF
V: TRBV18
size: NA
J: TRBJ1-5
D: NA

DNA: TGTGCCAGCAGCTTCGGCAGGGCCTACAATCAGCCCCAGCATTTT
CDR3: CASSFGRAYNQPQHF
V: TRBV5-6
size: NA
J: TRBJ1-5
D: NA

DNA: TGTGCCAGCAGTCCGGGACTACAGAACACCGGGGAGCTGTTTTTT
CDR3: CASSPGLQNTGELFF
V: TRBV28
size: NA
J: TRBJ2-2
D: TRBD2

DNA: TGTGCCAGCAGCGTAACTACCCTTTCGACAGGGTCTGGGGCCAACGTCCTGACTTTC
CDR3: CASSVTTLSTGSGANVLTF
V: TRBV9
size: NA
J: TRBJ2-6
D: TRBD1

DNA: TGTGCCAGCAGTTGGACAGGGGAGGGCTCACCCCTCCACTTT
CDR3: CASSWTGEGSPLHF
V: TRBV6-1
size: NA
J: TRBJ1-6
D: TRBD1

DNA: TGTGCCAGCAGCCTTAGTCTAGTGAGCTACGAGCAGTACTTC
CDR3: CASSLSLVSYEQYF
V: TRBV16
size: few
J: TRBJ2-7
D: NA

DNA: TGCGCCAGCGGTCGGGACAGACAAGAGACCCAGTACTTC
CDR3: CASGRDRQETQYF
V: TRBV5-1
size: NA
J: TRBJ2-5
D: TRBD1

DNA: TGTGCCAGTAGTATAACTCCCGGGATACCGAACACTGAAGCTTTCTTT
CDR3: CASSITPGIPNTEAFF
V: TRBV19
size: NA
J: TRBJ1-1
D: NA

DNA: TGTGCCAGCAGCTTAGGGGACTGGACTGAAGCTTTCTTT
CDR3: CASSLGDWTEAFF
V: TRBV11-2
size: NA
J: TRBJ1-1
D: NA

DNA: TGTGCCAGCAGTTCCACAGGGGATCCTAACTATGGCTACACCTTC
CDR3: CASSSTGDPNYGYTF
V: TRBV28
size: NA
J: TRBJ1-2
D: TRBD1

DNA: TGTGCCAGCACCCCCAGGGCTGAAGCTTTCTTT
CDR3: CASTPRAEAFF
V: TRBV9
size: NA
J: TRBJ1-1
D: NA

DNA: TGTGCCAGCAGTTTGGCTGTACAGTCTTTCTACGGTAGCGAGCAGTACTTC
CDR3: CASSLAVQSFYGSEQYF
V: TRBV28
size: NA
J: TRBJ2-7
D: NA

DNA: TGTGCCAGCAGCGTAGTACACAACACCGGGGAGCTGTTTTTT
CDR3: CASSVVHNTGELFF
V: TRBV9
size: NA
J: TRBJ2-2
D: NA

DNA: TGCGCCAGCAGCTTATCATCTGGCCTAGCGGGGAGCACAGATACGCAGTATTTT
CDR3: CASSLSSGLAGSTDTQYF
V: TRBV5-1
size: NA
J: TRBJ2-3
D: TRBD2

DNA: TGTGCCAGCAGGGGGCACACTGAAGCTTTCTTT
CDR3: CASRGHTEAFF
V: TRBV27
size: NA
J: TRBJ1-1
D: NA

DNA: TGCAGCGTGCTGACAGAACCCTACGAGCAGTACTTC
CDR3: CSVLTEPYEQYF
V: TRBV29-1
size: NA
J: TRBJ2-7
D: NA

DNA: TGTGCCAGCAGTGAACCAGATTGGGCAATCTCTGGAAACACCATATATTTT
CDR3: CASSEPDWAISGNTIYF
V: TRBV6-1
size: NA
J: TRBJ1-3
D: NA

DNA: TGTGCCAGAAGCCGATTTTCGCCTTGTGAAAAAGACAGAATCTTCTACGAGCAGTACTTC
CDR3: CARSRFSPCEKDRIFYEQYF
V: TRBV7-5
size: NA
J: TRBJ2-7
D: NA

DNA: TGTGCCAGCAGTCCTCGGGGGGAATTTAATTCACCCCTCCACTTT
CDR3: CASSPRGEFNSPLHF
V: TRBV6-5
size: NA
J: TRBJ1-6
D: NA

DNA: TGTGCTAGTGGTTTTGCTCGGGAGGTCCAAGAGACCCAGTACTTC
CDR3: CASGFAREVQETQYF
V: TRBV12-5
size: NA
J: TRBJ2-5
D: TRBD2

DNA: TGTGCCAGCAGCGCCCAGGACAGGTTCAATGAGCAGTTCTTC
CDR3: CASSAQDRFNEQFF
V: TRBV9
size: NA
J: TRBJ2-1
D: TRBD1

DNA: TGTGCCAGCAGCACAAGTACTAGCAATCAGCCCCAGCATTTT
CDR3: CASSTSTSNQPQHF
V: TRBV7-8
size: few
J: TRBJ1-5
D: NA

DNA: TGTGCCAGCAGTTTAGTGGCGGGGTGGGGGTTGGGCACTGAAGCTTTCTTT
CDR3: CASSLVAGWGLGTEAFF
V: TRBV28
size: once
J: TRBJ1-1
D: NA

DNA: TGCAGCGTGGGTCCCAGGGGCACTGAAGCTTTCTTT
CDR3: CSVGPRGTEAFF
V: TRBV29-1
size: once
J: TRBJ1-1
D: NA

DNA: TGTGCCAGCAGTGAGCGAGGCGGGGGCACCTACGAGCAGTACTTC
CDR3: CASSERGGGTYEQYF
V: TRBV25-1
size: NA
J: TRBJ2-7
D: NA

DNA: TGCGCCAGCAGCCAGCTTAGCGGGAAAGAGACCCAGTACTTC
CDR3: CASSQLSGKETQYF
V: TRBV4-1
size: NA
J: TRBJ2-5
D: TRBD2

DNA: TGCGCCAGCAGCCAAGTTCCCAGGGGGATTTTAAACTACGAGCAGTACTTC
CDR3: CASSQVPRGILNYEQYF
V: TRBV4-1
size: NA
J: TRBJ2-7
D: TRBD1

DNA: TGCGCCAGCAGCCAAGGGCTAGCGGGAGGGTACGAGCAGTACTTC
CDR3: CASSQGLAGGYEQYF
V: TRBV4-1
size: once
J: TRBJ2-7
D: TRBD2